Listed here are 32 T cell receptor beta chains from one sample, sequenced in a study of blood T cell repertoires in COVID-19 (dated by TCRdb to 2020 to 2021). Libraries came from the immunoSEQ multiplex PCR assay. TCRdb re-hosts the immuneACCESS table, in-frame sequences only. Its copies lack some clones; in the studies checked, an unresolved V gene accounts for under half of them, and the cause for the rest is not known. Within this sample are fewer than 250,000 clones, with roughly four fifths of them counted one time only. The ten largest clones take up about 2.7% of the sample. The sample consisted of peripheral blood. These TCRs come from a middle-aged woman with active or convalescent COVID-19.

The V call is TRBV10-3, the J call TRBJ2-3; D not certain. V shed 2 bases and J shed 6 bases, with 6 bases lying between them. Germline loops: CDR1 ENHRY, CDR2 SYGVKD. This CDR3 region has 12 residues. The CDR3 nucleotides read TGTGCCATCAGTGAGGTAGTTGATACGCAGTATTTT. It is translated as CAISEVVDTQYF.

This chain uses TRBV5-1 with TRBJ2-3; tentatively, D is TRBD1 (5 bases). The CDR3 has 15 residues. The V gene's germline CDR1 is SGHRS and CDR2 YFSETQ. The ends were cut back, 1 base at V and 3 bases at J, with 12 bases in the middle. The CDR3: CASSLRSQGTDTQYF. The CDR3 DNA reads as TGCGCCAGCAGCTTGAGGTCCCAGGGAACAGATACGCAGTATTTT.

This rearrangement joins TRBV24-1 to TRBJ2-3; no reliable D call. In germline, CDR1 is KGHDR, CDR2 SFDVKD. Trimming pared 2 bases from V and 3 bases from J, leaving 8 bases between. The CDR3 is 14 amino acids. The CDR3 here is CATSDSVQTDTQYF. The DNA of the CDR3 is TGTGCCACCAGTGATTCTGTACAGACAGATACGCAGTATTTT.

The chain has TRBV27 and TRBJ2-3; no definite D call. The CDR3 sequence is 14 residues long. CDR1 and CDR2 (germline): MNHEY, SMNVEV (reference sequence). V was cut by 0 bases and J by 4 bases, with 8 bases left in between. Here the CDR3 DNA reads TGTGCCAGCAGTTTATCACCGAGCGCAGATACGCAGTATTTT. It encodes CASSLSPSADTQYF.

This chain links TRBV10-3 with TRBJ1-5, with D uncertain. V was clipped by 0 bases and J by 6 bases, with 15 bases between them. CDR1 and CDR2 from the germline V gene are ENHRY and SYGVKD. This CDR3 contains 16 residues. As DNA, the CDR3 is TGTGCCATCAGTGAGTCGGAGGTGATTCGGGCTCAGCCCCAGCATTTT. This gives the protein CAISESEVIRAQPQHF.

This clone has ten or more counts. V is TRBV4-2 and J is TRBJ1-4; 8 nucleotides line up with TRBD1. Germline values: CDR1 LGHNA, CDR2 YNFKEQ. The V gene end was trimmed by 3 bases and the J gene end by 6 bases; junction bases not matched to a gene: 9. The CDR3 runs 16 residues. DNA for the CDR3: TGTGCCAGCAGCCATTATACACAGGGGGGGGATGAAAAACTGTTTTTT. This codes for CASSHYTQGGDEKLFF.

The chain employs TRBV7-2 and TRBJ1-5; possible D gene TRBD1, 6 bases. This CDR3 contains 14 residues. The germline gives CDR1 SGHTA, CDR2 FQGNSA. Trimming left V 3 bases short and J 7 bases short, with 13 bases between. CDR3 region: CASSLTGGQQPQHF. The CDR3 nucleotides read TGTGCCAGCAGCTTGACGGGGGGCCAGCAGCCCCAGCATTTT. The full variable domain, in which reference TRBV7-2 and TRBJ1-5 provide the parts outside the CDR3, is GAGVSQSPSNKVTEKGKDVELRCDPISGHTALYWYRQSLGQGLEFLIYFQGNSAPDKSGLPSDRFSAERTGGSVSTLTIQRTQQEDSAVYLCASSLTGGQQPQHFGDGTRLSIL.

The chain uses TRBV11-2 and TRBJ1-1, with no clear D. V lost 2 bases and J 11 bases, leaving 15 bases between the germline ends. The CDR3 runs to 13 residues. The germline V gene has CDR1 SGHAT and CDR2 FQNNGV. In nucleotides, the CDR3 is TGTGCCAGCAGCTTAAAACCTGCGGGAGGCGCTTTCTTT. It translates to CASSLKPAGGAFF.

The chain couples TRBV20-1 to TRBJ1-2; perhaps TRBD1 as D (6 bases). The CDR3 is 15 amino acids. Trimming left V 6 bases short and J 3 bases short, with 20 bases between. Germline-derived CDR1 and CDR2 are DFQATT and SNEGSKA (reference sequence). CDR3 nucleotide sequence: TGCAGTGCCAGTCCGGGACAACGAATGGACTATGGCTACACCTTC. Its translation: CSASPGQRMDYGYTF.

This clone occurred a few times. The chain carries TRBV11-2 and TRBJ2-7; the D gene is possibly TRBD2 (5 bases). The CDR3 runs 14 residues. Looked up from germline, CDR1 is SGHAT and CDR2 is FQNNGV. Trimming took off 1 base at V and 2 bases at J, with 9 bases between the two ends. The CDR3 region is CASSLAGYPYEQYF. Here the CDR3 DNA reads TGTGCCAGCAGCTTAGCGGGGTATCCCTACGAGCAGTACTTC.

This chain uses TRBV13 with TRBJ1-4; no clear D. CDR3 length: 15 amino acids. Per the germline V gene, CDR1 is PRHDT and CDR2 is FYEKMQ (reference sequence). V was shortened by 1 base and J by 5 bases, with 11 bases between the two germline ends. CDR3 nucleotide sequence: TGTGCCAGCAGCTTAGTAGCCGGTGTCAATGAAAAACTGTTTTTT. This translates into CASSLVAGVNEKLFF.

The chain recombines TRBV5-4 with TRBJ2-7; 11 bases fit TRBD1. Trimming removed 0 bases from V and 7 bases from J; junction bases left unmatched: 9. Looked up from germline, CDR1 is SGHNT and CDR2 is YYREEE (reference sequence). This CDR3 region has 16 residues. The CDR3 sequence is CASSLAWGQGDGEQYF. CDR3 nucleotides: TGTGCCAGCAGCTTGGCTTGGGGACAGGGGGATGGGGAGCAGTACTTC.

A single count supports this clone. This chain links TRBV7-8 with TRBJ2-5, with D possibly being TRBD1 (6 bases). Germline assignment: CDR1 SGHVS and CDR2 FQNEAQ. V lost 6 bases to trimming and J lost 4 bases, with 18 bases between them. The CDR3 runs 15 residues. The CDR3 loop is CASSIGGVGGETQYF. DNA of the CDR3: TGTGCCAGCAGTATAGGTGGGGTAGGGGGAGAGACCCAGTACTTC. The entire variable domain, with the rest obtained from reference TRBV7-8 and TRBJ2-5, is as follows: GAGVSQSPRYKVAKRGQDVALRCDPISGHVSLFWYQQALGQGPEFLTYFQNEAQLDKSGLPSDRFFAERPEGSVSTLKIQRTQQEDSAVYLCASSIGGVGGETQYFGPGTRLLVL.

This clone occurred many times. CDR3 loop: CASSPGTTAYEQYF. Written as DNA, the CDR3 is TGTGCCAGCAGCCCTGGGACTACTGCCTACGAGCAGTACTTC. This chain joins TRBV9 and TRBJ2-7; 7 bases are shared with TRBD2. The J segment lost 2 bases and the V segment lost 4 bases, leaving 6 bases of the junction unmatched. Germline V gene lookup returns CDR1 SGDLS and CDR2 YYNGEE. The CDR3 spans 14 residues.

This clone showed up just once. The CDR3 coding sequence is TGTGCCATCAGTGATGTTCCCCTAATCTACGAGCAGTACTTC. Translating it yields CAISDVPLIYEQYF. The chain is built from TRBV10-3 and TRBJ2-7; unclear D gene. The CDR3 runs 14 residues. Trimming shortened V by 3 bases and J by 3 bases, and 12 bases separated the two germline ends. Germline V gene lookup returns CDR1 ENHRY and CDR2 SYGVKD.

The V gene is TRBV28, the J gene TRBJ2-6; weak D call: TRBD2 (5 bases). This CDR3 spans 13 amino acids. V lost 3 bases and J 8 bases, leaving 8 bases between the germline ends. Germline loops: CDR1 MDHEN, CDR2 SYDVKM. Here the CDR3 DNA reads TGTGCCAGCAGTTTGGGGAGTTCCAACGTCCTGACTTTC. It encodes CASSLGSSNVLTF.

This chain uses TRBV5-8 with TRBJ2-1; TRBD2 agrees at 9 bases. CDR1 is SGHTS, CDR2 YDEGEE, per germline. The CDR3 runs to 14 residues. V trimming: 6 bases; J trimming: 6 bases; junction bases outside the gene matches: 7. The CDR3 reads CASMRREGPNEQFF. The CDR3, as DNA: TGTGCCAGCATGCGGCGGGAGGGCCCCAATGAGCAGTTCTTC. The full variable domain, with the rest looked up from reference TRBV5-8 and TRBJ2-1, is EAGVTQSPTHLIKTRGQQATLRCSPISGHTSVYWYQQALGLGLQFLLWYDEGEERNRGNFPPRFSGRQFPNYSSELNVNALELEDSALYLCASMRREGPNEQFFGPGTRLTVL.

This chain connects TRBV18 to TRBJ1-1; D might be TRBD1 (6 bases). Looked up from germline, CDR1 is KGHSH and CDR2 is LQKENI. This CDR3 has 14 residues. Trimming pared 3 bases from V and 4 bases from J, leaving 12 bases between. DNA of the CDR3: TGTGCCAGCTCACCGACAGGATTGGGCACTGAAGCTTTCTTT. It is translated as CASSPTGLGTEAFF.

The chain employs TRBV6-1 and TRBJ2-7; D possibly corresponds to TRBD2 (5 bases). V shed 4 bases and J shed 3 bases, with 19 bases lying between them. The germline CDR1 and CDR2 sequences are MNHNS and SASEGT. This CDR3 comprises 16 residues. The CDR3 loop is CASSVRETIGGYEQYF. The CDR3, as DNA: TGTGCCAGCAGTGTTCGGGAAACAATAGGTGGCTACGAGCAGTACTTC.

The chain joins TRBV24-1 to TRBJ2-1; TRBD1 matches 11 bases. J was trimmed by 5 bases and V by 6 bases; bases with no gene match: 5. The CDR3 has 15 residues. The V gene's germline CDR1 is KGHDR and CDR2 SFDVKD. CDR3 residues: CATSSGGQGDNEQFF. CDR3 nucleotides: TGTGCCACCAGTAGTGGGGGACAGGGGGACAATGAGCAGTTCTTC.

V gene TRBV7-3 combines with J gene TRBJ2-7; 7 nucleotides align to TRBD2. CDR3 length equals 14 residues. Germline V CDR1 and CDR2: SGHTA, FQGTGA. V dropped 0 bases and J dropped 5; count of bases not matched to a gene: 4. The CDR3 DNA follows: TGTGCCAGCAGCTTAACGGGGGGGTCCCACGAGCAGTACTTC. This codes for CASSLTGGSHEQYF.

The chain combines TRBV27 with TRBJ1-1; no definite D call. There are 11 residues in the CDR3. Germline V gene lookup returns CDR1 MNHEY and CDR2 SMNVEV (reference sequence). Between the trimmed V and J ends, which lost 8 bases and 4 bases, there was a span of 8 bases. CDR3 sequence (DNA): TGTGCCAGCGCGAGTCGCACTGAAGCTTTCTTT. It encodes CASASRTEAFF.

V gene TRBV7-3 combines with J gene TRBJ1-4, with D possibly being TRBD1 (5 bases). Trimming stripped 4 bases from V and 0 bases from J, with 27 bases between. The CDR3 extends over 21 amino acids. CDR1 is SGHTA and CDR2 is FQGTGA in the germline V gene. As DNA, the CDR3 is TGTGCCAGCAGCTACTCCCCCCGGGGACCCAGGCGGAGGGCAACTAATGAAAAACTGTTTTTT. Its translation: CASSYSPRGPRRRATNEKLFF.

The count of this clone is one. The chain's CDR3 is CASSPRPLSATNEKLFF. The CDR3 DNA reads as TGCGCCAGCAGCCCCCGTCCCCTTAGCGCAACTAATGAAAAACTGTTTTTT. The chain carries TRBV5-1 and TRBJ1-4; unclear D gene. Germline V lookup: CDR1 SGHRS, CDR2 YFSETQ. This CDR3 contains 17 residues. The ends were cut back, 4 bases at V and 0 bases at J, with 16 bases in the middle. Full variable domain (outside the CDR3, taken from reference TRBV5-1 and TRBJ1-4): KAGVTQTPRYLIKTRGQQVTLSCSPISGHRSVSWYQQTPGQGLQFLFEYFSETQRNKGNFPGRFSGRQFSNSRSEMNVSTLELGDSALYLCASSPRPLSATNEKLFFGSGTQLSVL.

The chain employs TRBV2 and TRBJ1-6; 9 positions match TRBD1. J lost 6 bases, V lost 6 bases, and 6 bases had no gene match. The CDR3 runs to 15 residues. CDR1 SNHLY and CDR2 FYNNEI come from the germline V gene. This CDR3 is CASRGQGYGNSPLHF. The DNA for the CDR3 is TGTGCCAGCAGGGGACAGGGATACGGTAATTCACCCCTCCACTTT.

The chain links TRBV24-1 to TRBJ1-5; D may be TRBD1 (6 bases). Trimming left V 3 bases short and J 5 bases short, with 13 bases between. Germline V gene sequence: CDR1 KGHDR, CDR2 SFDVKD. The CDR3 sequence is 15 residues long. For the CDR3, the DNA is TGTGCCACCAGTGATCCTAGGGCAGGGGATCAGCCCCAGCATTTT. This translates into CATSDPRAGDQPQHF.

This clone came up once. This chain links TRBV4-1 with TRBJ2-5; maybe TRBD1 (6 bases). Germline values: CDR1 MGHRA, CDR2 YSYEKL. The length of the CDR3 is 14 residues. V lost 2 bases and J lost 3, with 10 bases in between. CDR3 DNA: TGCGCCAGCAGCCAAATCGGGACAAAAGAGACCCAGTACTTC. Protein sequence: CASSQIGTKETQYF.

The J gene is TRBJ2-7, the V gene TRBV3-1 (or the pseudogene TRBV3-2), with D uncertain. From germline, CDR1 is LGHDT and CDR2 YNNKEL (reference sequence). This CDR3 spans 14 amino acids. Trimming took off 5 bases at V and 1 base at J, with 12 bases between the two ends. DNA of the CDR3: TGTGCCAGCAGCGATCTAGGCACTTCCTACGAGCAGTACTTC. It specifies CASSDLGTSYEQYF.

The J gene is TRBJ2-7, the V gene TRBV11-2, with TRBD2 identical over 8 bases. The CDR3 has 15 residues. Germline V lookup: CDR1 SGHAT, CDR2 FQNNGV. J lost 3 bases, V lost 4 bases, and 8 bases had no gene match. The CDR3 is CASSSKAGGFYEQYF. For the CDR3, the DNA is TGTGCCAGCAGCTCGAAGGCGGGGGGTTTCTACGAGCAGTACTTC.

This chain connects TRBV11-3 to TRBJ2-3, with 7 bases lining up with TRBD1. The CDR3 extends over 16 amino acids. The J segment lost 3 bases and the V segment lost 1 base, leaving 7 bases of the junction unmatched. The germline gives CDR1 SGHNT, CDR2 YENEEA. The CDR3 loop is CASSLGRGTATDTQYF. CDR3 DNA sequence: TGTGCCAGCAGCTTAGGTCGAGGGACAGCAACAGATACGCAGTATTTT.

V gene TRBV1 combines with J gene TRBJ2-3; TRBD2, as called in the table, went unchecked against the DNA. TRBV1 is termed a pseudogene. This CDR3 contains 16 residues. The CDR3 here is CTSSQEGREGPDTQYF. CDR3 nucleotides: TGCACCAGCAGCCAAGAAGGGCGGGAGGGCCCAGATACGCAGTATTTT.

The rearrangement uses TRBV7-2 and TRBJ1-6; D is ambiguous. The CDR3 extends over 16 amino acids. Germline assignment: CDR1 SGHTA and CDR2 FQGNSA. Trimming shortened V by 1 base and J by 6 bases, and 13 bases separated the two germline ends. CDR3 protein: CASSLVAGRGNSPLHF. The CDR3 nucleotides are TGTGCCAGCAGCTTAGTTGCGGGCCGAGGTAATTCACCCCTCCACTTT.